These 11 T cell receptor beta chains came from one sample sequenced in a study of blood T cell repertoires in COVID-19 (dated by TCRdb to about 2020). The receptor library was made with the immunoSEQ multiplex PCR assay. Here the immuneACCESS table is served through TCRdb, limited to in-frame sequences with V and J called. Missing clones are a known gap in these copies; in checked studies unresolved V genes cover under half, and the rest lacks a known reason. The sample data list about 160,000 clones, and 75% to 85% of these were observed just once. The ten most abundant clones make up under 13% of the sample. Sequencing was done on a sample of peripheral blood. The receptors here all came from a human donor in a cohort sampled during active COVID-19.

The chain recombines TRBV6-5 with TRBJ1-5; 8 positions agree with TRBD1. Looked up from germline, CDR1 is MNHEY and CDR2 is SVGAGI. This CDR3 contains 15 residues. V shed 8 bases, J shed 2 bases, and the junction held 8 bases outside the gene matches. The CDR3: CASLTGDPRNQPQHF. In nucleotides, the CDR3 is TGTGCCAGCCTGACAGGGGACCCACGCAATCAGCCCCAGCATTTT.

The rearrangement links TRBV6-6 to TRBJ2-2, with D possibly being TRBD1 (6 bases). Trimming removed 5 bases at V and 7 bases at J, with 17 bases between. Germline-derived CDR1 and CDR2 are MNHNY and SVGAGI (reference sequence). This CDR3 has 15 amino acids. This chain's CDR3 is CASSITGEGGGELFF. CDR3 in DNA: TGTGCCAGCAGTATAACAGGCGAAGGGGGCGGGGAGCTGTTTTTT.

This rearrangement joins TRBV21-1 to TRBJ2-7; the DNA was not compared with TRBD1, the D call given in the table. TRBV21-1 is a pseudogene segment. CDR3 length equals 14 residues. The CDR3 sequence: CASSKRGRGYEQYF. CDR3 DNA: TGTGCCAGCAGCAAACGGGGCAGGGGCTACGAGCAGTACTTC.

V usage is TRBV7-9 and J usage is TRBJ1-1; D is perhaps TRBD1 (5 bases). CDR3 length: 13 residues. Germline lookup yields CDR1 SEHNR and CDR2 FQNEAQ (reference sequence). Trimming took off 3 bases at V and 5 bases at J, with 10 bases between the two ends. Written as DNA, the CDR3 is TGTGCCAGCAGCTTTCCAGGGAATACTGAAGCTTTCTTT. This encodes CASSFPGNTEAFF.

The rearrangement joins TRBV4-3 to TRBJ1-2, with D possibly being TRBD1 (6 bases). V lost 0 bases and J 4 bases, leaving 15 bases between the germline ends. Looked up from germline, CDR1 is LGHNA and CDR2 is YSLEER. CDR3 length: 16 residues. The CDR3 loop is CASSQEGQTGFYGYTF. DNA for the CDR3: TGCGCCAGCAGCCAAGAGGGACAAACAGGGTTCTATGGCTACACCTTC.

This chain connects TRBV2 to TRBJ1-4; 10 positions match TRBD1. Germline V gene lookup returns CDR1 SNHLY and CDR2 FYNNEI. Losses at the gene ends were 4 bases for V and 7 bases for J; bases not matched to a gene: 3. This CDR3 spans 14 amino acids. The CDR3 DNA follows: TGTGCCAGCAGTGGGGACAGGGGTTCTGAAAAACTGTTTTTT. Protein product: CASSGDRGSEKLFF.

This chain links TRBV5-8 with TRBJ2-7, with TRBD2 matching over 8 bases. The CDR3 runs 15 residues. The V segment lost 1 base and the J segment 3 bases; nucleotides outside the gene matches: 6. Per germline, CDR1 SGHTS and CDR2 YDEGEE. The CDR3 is CASSLRGGRNYEQYF. The CDR3 DNA sequence: TGTGCCAGCAGCTTGAGGGGCGGGAGGAACTACGAGCAGTACTTC.

The gene calls are TRBV18 and TRBJ2-5, with D hard to call. V dropped 5 bases and J dropped 5 bases, with 24 bases sitting between them. CDR1 is KGHSH, CDR2 LQKENI, per germline. This CDR3 has 17 amino acids. CDR3 protein: CASSIMESSDGWETQYF. The CDR3 DNA reads as TGTGCCAGCTCAATAATGGAATCCAGCGACGGTTGGGAGACCCAGTACTTC.

This chain joins TRBV5-1 and TRBJ2-2, with TRBD2 identical over 11 bases. Germline-derived CDR1 and CDR2 are SGHRS and YFSETQ. The CDR3 sequence is 19 residues long. With 1 base clipped from V and 0 bases from J, the junction kept 8 bases outside the gene matches. CDR3 loop: CASSLQFGSGRANTGELFF. In DNA form, the CDR3 reads TGCGCCAGCAGCTTGCAATTTGGTAGCGGGAGGGCGAACACCGGGGAGCTGTTTTTT.

The V call is TRBV7-8, the J call TRBJ2-7; 9 bases fit TRBD2. Trimming took 6 bases from V and 4 from J; bases not matched to a gene: 13. Germline V lookup: CDR1 SGHVS, CDR2 FQNEAQ. CDR3 length: 16 amino acids. The CDR3 DNA reads as TGTGCCAGCAGTCTGAATTCGGGCGGGAGGGCTTACGAGCAGTACTTC. Translating it yields CASSLNSGGRAYEQYF.

CDR3 sequence reads: CASSPELDTQYF. The CDR3 DNA reads TGCGCCAGCAGCCCGGAGCTGGATACGCAGTATTTT. J is TRBJ2-3 and V is TRBV5-1; D gene unclear. The germline gives CDR1 SGHRS, CDR2 YFSETQ. The CDR3 length is 12 residues. Trimming removed 4 bases at V and 6 bases at J, with 9 bases between. The full variable domain, with the rest looked up from reference TRBV5-1 and TRBJ2-3, is KAGVTQTPRYLIKTRGQQVTLSCSPISGHRSVSWYQQTPGQGLQFLFEYFSETQRNKGNFPGRFSGRQFSNSRSEMNVSTLELGDSALYLCASSPELDTQYFGPGTRLTVL.